This entry lists 2 T cell receptor beta chains sequenced from one sample in a study of response to subunit inactivated influenza vaccine. Each CDR3 protein gets one entry after TCRdb re-called the RT-PCR reads with MiXCR. The repertoire consists of around 580,000 distinct CDR3 sequences, with around 13% occurring once and the leading ten covering 11%. Sequenced here: PBMCs from blood, sampled 11 to 12 days after vaccination. The origin of the receptors is a man aged 45-65 years who received an inactivated influenza vaccine.

The V gene is TRBV12-3 or TRBV12-4, the J gene TRBJ2-2; tentatively, D is TRBD1 (5 bases). There are 14 residues in the CDR3. V was pared by 0 bases and J by 10 bases, with 12 bases between. CDR3 coding DNA: TGTGCCAGCAGTTTAGCGCAAGGGGTAATGGAGCTGTTTTTT. Its translation is CASSLAQGVMELFF.

At least ten counts were recorded for this clonotype. The genes are TRBV7-9 and TRBJ2-3; tentatively, D is TRBD2 (5 bases). Germline values: CDR1 SEHNR, CDR2 FQNEAQ (reference sequence). V was pared by 5 bases and J by 4 bases, with 22 bases between. The CDR3 spans 17 residues. In nucleotides, the CDR3 is TGTGCCAGCAGCCCCAATTGGTGGGAGAGTGAGGCAGATACGCAGTATTTT. It is translated as CASSPNWWESEADTQYF.